The 17 T cell receptor beta chains given below trace back to one sample, sequenced in a study of T cell clonality in common variable immunodeficiency. Here immunoSEQ multiplex PCR was the method, and the copy in TCRdb shows in-frame clones only, minus some. Listed here are fewer than 55,000 clones without any singletons, the top ten holding about 2%. Sequences were obtained from peripheral blood mononuclear cells. Receptors originate from a person aged 18 to 69 in good health.

Many counts were recorded for this clone. With the read ending 3 residues before the CDR3 end, the germline J gene is used to fill in that end. The rearrangement joins TRBV7-8 to TRBJ2-7, with 7 bases matching TRBD1. CDR3 length equals 13 residues. The germline V gene encodes CDR1 SGHVS and CDR2 FQNEAQ. The trim removed 4 bases at V and 3 bases at J, leaving 3 bases unmatched. CDR3 loop: CASSSRTGYEQYF. The sequenced part of the CDR3 DNA is TGTGCCAGCAGCTCCCGGACAGGCTACGAG.

This clone was counted ten times or more. The read gets to within 3 residues of the CDR3 end, and the germline J gene fills in the rest. The chain is built from TRBV19 and TRBJ1-5, with TRBD1 identical over 7 bases. The J segment lost 4 bases and the V segment lost 4 bases, leaving 7 bases of the junction unmatched. The CDR3 runs to 15 residues. Germline V CDR1 and CDR2: LNHDA, SQIVND (reference sequence). CDR3 DNA (partial): TGTGCCAGTAGTAGAGGACAGGTCGGTAATCAGCCC. It is translated as CASSRGQVGNQP. From start to end, the CDR3 is CASSRGQVGNQPQHF.

This clone was counted ten times or more. The DNA read from the CDR3 is TGTGCCAGCAGCCCCCCAGAAGCGGTCGAGACC. It is translated as CASSPPEAVET. The whole CDR3 is CASSPPEAVETQYF. This chain links TRBV11-2 with TRBJ2-5; D possibly corresponds to TRBD2 (5 bases). The read finishes 3 residues shy of the CDR3 end, and the germline J gene is used to complete it. The germline CDR1 and CDR2 sequences are SGHAT and FQNNGV. Trimming removed 5 bases at V and 5 bases at J, with 15 bases between. The CDR3 extends over 14 amino acids.

This clone was seen at least ten times. The missing CDR3 end, 3 residues past where the read stops, is filled in from the germline J gene. The chain uses TRBV20-1 and TRBJ1-2, with D possibly matching TRBD1 (6 bases). Germline V gene sequence: CDR1 DFQATT, CDR2 SNEGSKA (reference sequence). V lost 6 bases to trimming and J lost 4 bases, with 27 bases between them. CDR3 length equals 17 residues. CDR3 region: CSADPPGHPAQLYGYTF. The DNA read from the CDR3 is TGCAGTGCCGACCCACCGGGACACCCGGCGCAGCTCTATGGC.

This clone was seen repeatedly, ten times or more. The read ends 3 residues before the CDR3 terminus; that terminus is restored from the germline J gene. The V and J genes are TRBV7-3 and TRBJ2-1, with a weak D call TRBD2 (6 bases). V lost 5 bases to trimming and J lost 4 bases, with 12 bases between them. Germline V gene lookup returns CDR1 SGHTA and CDR2 FQGTGA. This CDR3 is built from 14 residues. Here the CDR3 reads CASSPTAGYNEQFF. The part of the CDR3 DNA that was read is TGTGCCAGCAGCCCGACAGCGGGTTACAATGAG.

In its sample, this clone was seen many times. The read is 3 residues too short to cover the CDR3 end, so that end is filled in from the germline J gene. The chain couples TRBV6-2 or TRBV6-3 to TRBJ2-3; 8 bases map to TRBD1. Germline CDR1 MNHEY, CDR2 SVGEGT. The CDR3 sequence is 15 residues long. With 2 bases clipped from V and 8 bases from J, the junction kept 9 bases outside the gene matches. The CDR3 here is CASSYLGTGRATQYF. CDR3 DNA (partial): TGTGCCAGCAGTTACCTTGGGACAGGTAGGGCTACG.

This clone has a handful of counts. The CDR3 goes on 3 residues after the read ends, and that part is filled in from the germline J gene. J is TRBJ2-3 and V is TRBV29-1, with 9 nucleotides matching TRBD1. CDR3 size: 16 residues. Losses at the gene ends were 0 bases for V and 1 base for J; bases not matched to a gene: 5. CDR1 is SQVTM, CDR2 ANQGSEA, per germline. The CDR3 DNA, read in part, is TGCAGCGTTGAAGAGGAACAGGGGGCTGGCACAGATACG. It is translated as CSVEEEQGAGTDT. The entire CDR3 protein is CSVEEEQGAGTDTQYF.

This clone was recorded many times. The read gets to within 3 residues of the CDR3 end, and the germline J gene fills in the rest. J is TRBJ2-7 and V is TRBV5-1, with 8 bases matching TRBD1. The CDR3 has 15 residues. Per the germline V gene, CDR1 is SGHRS and CDR2 is YFSETQ. Trimming removed 1 base from V and 3 bases from J; junction bases left unmatched: 6. The CDR3 reads CASSLTSGGNYEQYF. The CDR3 bases that were read are TGCGCCAGCAGCTTGACTTCAGGGGGCAACTACGAG.

This clone was recorded many times. The sequenced fragment ends 3 residues before the CDR3 boundary, so the rest is inferred from the germline J gene. The chain employs TRBV6-1 and TRBJ2-7; D ambiguous. This CDR3 region has 14 residues. The V and J ends lost 3 bases and 2 bases respectively, with 11 bases between them. Germline V gene lookup returns CDR1 MNHNS and CDR2 SASEGT. The sequenced CDR3 bases are TGTGCCAGCAGTGACGAGAGGTTCGCCTACGAG. Protein: CASSDERFAYE. The full CDR3 reads CASSDERFAYEQYF.

This clone appeared many times. Incomplete CDR3 DNA: TGTGCCAGCAGCCAAGAGCTCCGACTAGCGGGGTACACAGATACG. Its translation: CASSQELRLAGYTDT. The whole CDR3 region reads CASSQELRLAGYTDTQYF. V gene TRBV4-2 combines with J gene TRBJ2-3; 11 nucleotides line up with TRBD2. The read gets to within 3 residues of the CDR3 end, and the germline J gene fills in the rest. Germline V gene sequence: CDR1 LGHNA, CDR2 YNFKEQ. The CDR3 extends over 18 amino acids. The V gene end was trimmed by 0 bases and the J gene end by 2 bases; junction bases not matched to a gene: 7.

CDR3 DNA, as far as it was read: TGTGCCAGCAGCGGAGCGCGGGGTACTGGAAACACC. Encoded protein: CASSGARGTGNT. The whole CDR3 sequence is CASSGARGTGNTIYF. This chain connects TRBV7-6 to TRBJ1-3; no clear D. The CDR3 end lies 3 residues beyond the end of the read and is filled in from the germline J gene. With 5 bases removed from V and 2 bases from J, the gap between germline ends came to 13 bases. This CDR3 spans 15 amino acids. Germline V gene lookup returns CDR1 SGHVS and CDR2 FNYEAQ. The entire variable domain, with the rest obtained from reference TRBV7-6 and TRBJ1-3, is as follows: GAGVSQSPRYKVTKRGQDVALRCDPISGHVSLYWYRQALGQGPEFLTYFNYEAQQDKSGLPNDRFSAERPEGSISTLTIQRTEQRDSAMYRCASSGARGTGNTIYFGEGSWLTVV.

This clone was seen many times. The read terminates 3 residues ahead of where the CDR3 ends, so the germline J gene completes it. This chain links TRBV7-3 with TRBJ1-2; no clear D gene. V gave up 2 bases and J gave up 5 bases, with 15 bases separating them. The CDR3 spans 15 residues. Looked up from germline, CDR1 is SGHTA and CDR2 is FQGTGA. CDR3 residues: CASSLESGLPYGYTF. The CDR3 bases that were read are TGTGCCAGCAGCTTAGAATCGGGGTTACCTTATGGC.

This clone was detected many times. The CDR3 extends 3 residues past the end of the read, so its final part is completed from the germline J gene. The rearrangement joins TRBV15 to TRBJ2-7, with a possible D match to TRBD1 (6 bases). V lost 0 bases, J lost 6 bases, and 15 bases lay in between. Germline V gene data show CDR1 as LNHNV and CDR2 as YYDKDF (reference sequence). The CDR3 runs to 15 residues. CDR3 loop: CATSRDRAQGFEQYF. Incomplete CDR3 DNA: TGTGCCACCAGCAGAGATCGCGCACAGGGTTTCGAG.

In this sample, this clone turned up many times. Read sequence stops 3 residues before the CDR3 end, and the germline J gene provides the missing end. The genes are TRBV10-3 and TRBJ2-7, with 7 bases identical to TRBD1. Trimming at V came to 6 bases and at J to 1 base, leaving 9 bases not matched to a gene. CDR1 is ENHRY, CDR2 SYGVKD, per germline. The CDR3 contains 15 residues. The covered CDR3 bases are TGTGCCATCAGATTGGGGACAGAAACTTCCTACGAG. Amino acid sequence: CAIRLGTETSYE. The entire CDR3 is CAIRLGTETSYEQYF.

This clone was seen ten or more times. The CDR3 protein is CASSPGTPSSYNEQFF. CDR3 bases read: TGCGCCAGCAGCCCCGGGACTCCCAGCTCCTACAATGAG. The chain joins TRBV5-1 to TRBJ2-1; D possibly corresponds to TRBD2 (6 bases). The CDR3 goes on 3 residues after the read ends, and that part is filled in from the germline J gene. The V and J ends lost 4 bases and 0 bases respectively, with 14 bases between them. The V gene's germline CDR1 is SGHRS and CDR2 YFSETQ. The CDR3 is 16 residues long. The full variable domain, rest sourced from reference TRBV5-1 and TRBJ2-1, is KAGVTQTPRYLIKTRGQQVTLSCSPISGHRSVSWYQQTPGQGLQFLFEYFSETQRNKGNFPGRFSGRQFSNSRSEMNVSTLELGDSALYLCASSPGTPSSYNEQFFGPGTRLTVL.

This clone was counted ten times or more. Sequencing ends 3 residues short of the CDR3 end; the germline J gene provides the rest. The chain combines TRBV2 with TRBJ2-3; weak D call: TRBD2 (5 bases). The CDR3 contains 14 residues. The V end lost 11 bases, the J end lost 0 bases, and 15 bases lay between the germline ends. CDR1 is SNHLY, CDR2 FYNNEI, per germline. The CDR3 protein is CAALTRPSTDTQYF. The CDR3 bases that were read are TGTGCCGCATTAACTAGGCCGAGCACAGATACG.

There are many counts of this clone. Read coverage stops 3 residues before the CDR3 terminus; the germline J gene supplies the remainder. The chain carries TRBV18 and TRBJ1-2; tentative D call: TRBD1 (5 bases). The CDR3 length is 13 residues. Germline assignment: CDR1 KGHSH and CDR2 LQKENI. V was cut by 6 bases and J by 3 bases, with 11 bases left in between. The sequenced part of the CDR3 DNA is TGTGCCAGCTCGTTACAGGAGCACTATGGC. Its translation is CASSLQEHYG. The entire CDR3 sequence reads CASSLQEHYGYTF.